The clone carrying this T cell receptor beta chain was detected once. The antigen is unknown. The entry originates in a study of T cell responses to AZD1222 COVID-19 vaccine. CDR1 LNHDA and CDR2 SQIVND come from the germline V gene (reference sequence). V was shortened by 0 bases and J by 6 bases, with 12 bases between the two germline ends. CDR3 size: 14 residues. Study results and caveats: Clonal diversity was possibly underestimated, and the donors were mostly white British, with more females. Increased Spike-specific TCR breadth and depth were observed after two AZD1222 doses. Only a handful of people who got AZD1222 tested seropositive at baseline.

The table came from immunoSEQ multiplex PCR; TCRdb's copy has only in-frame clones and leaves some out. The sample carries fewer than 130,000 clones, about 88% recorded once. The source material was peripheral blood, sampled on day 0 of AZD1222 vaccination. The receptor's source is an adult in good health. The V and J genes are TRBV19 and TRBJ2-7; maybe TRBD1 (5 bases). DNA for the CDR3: TGTGCCAGTAGTATAGACCCCAGGGCGGCCGAGCAGTACTTC. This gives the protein CASSIDPRAAEQYF.